This T cell receptor (beta chain) was captured by sequencing in a study of response to subunit inactivated influenza vaccine. General observations from the study: The study's authors posited that every seasonal influenza vaccination enlists few new T cells.

TCRdb itself ran the RT-PCR reads through MiXCR, one entry per CDR3 protein. The repertoire consists of over 150,000 distinct CDR3 sequences, with around 14% occurring once and the leading ten covering 26%. A note on this clonotype: As yet, its antigen is unknown.

V lost 8 bases and J 2 bases, leaving 12 bases between the germline ends. Germline CDR1 is WNHNN and CDR2 is SYGVQD (reference sequence). There are 13 residues in the CDR3. This chain connects TRBV10-1 to TRBJ2-5; TRBD1 might be the D (5 bases). The sequences come from CD8+ T cells sorted from PBMCs, collected roughly 5 days after vaccination. The sequence was obtained from a man aged 45 to 65 who received an inactivated influenza vaccine. CDR3 nucleotide sequence: TGCGCCAGCTCGGACATACAACAAGAGACCCAGTACTTC. Residues: CASSDIQQETQYF.